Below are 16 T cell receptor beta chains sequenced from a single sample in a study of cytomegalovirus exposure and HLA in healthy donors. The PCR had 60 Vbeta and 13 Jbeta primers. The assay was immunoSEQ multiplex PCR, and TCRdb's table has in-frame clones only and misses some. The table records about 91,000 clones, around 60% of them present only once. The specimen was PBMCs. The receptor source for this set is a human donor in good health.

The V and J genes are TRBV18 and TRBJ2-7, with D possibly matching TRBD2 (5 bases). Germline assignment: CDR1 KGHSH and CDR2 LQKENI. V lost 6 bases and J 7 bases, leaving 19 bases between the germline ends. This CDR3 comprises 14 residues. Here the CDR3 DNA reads TGTGCCAGCTCCCCCGGGGTGATTCCGGGAGAGCAGTACTTC. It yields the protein CASSPGVIPGEQYF.

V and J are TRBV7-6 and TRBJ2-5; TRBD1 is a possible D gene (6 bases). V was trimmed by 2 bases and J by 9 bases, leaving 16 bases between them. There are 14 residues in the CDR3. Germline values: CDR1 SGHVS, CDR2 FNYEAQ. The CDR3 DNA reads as TGTGCCAGCAGCTTATTAGGGGGTGAGCAGGCCCAGTACTTC. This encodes CASSLLGGEQAQYF.

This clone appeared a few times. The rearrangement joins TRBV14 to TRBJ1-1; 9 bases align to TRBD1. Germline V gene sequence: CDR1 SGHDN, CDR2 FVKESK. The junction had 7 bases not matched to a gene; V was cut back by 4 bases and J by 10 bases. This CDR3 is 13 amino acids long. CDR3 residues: CASSPTGGFRAFF. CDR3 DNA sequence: TGTGCCAGCAGCCCGACAGGGGGTTTTAGAGCTTTCTTT.

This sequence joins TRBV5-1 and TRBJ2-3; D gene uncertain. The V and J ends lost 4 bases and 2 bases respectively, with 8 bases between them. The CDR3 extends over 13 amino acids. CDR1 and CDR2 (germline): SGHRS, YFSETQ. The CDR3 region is CASSPVTTDTQYF. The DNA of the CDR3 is TGCGCCAGCAGCCCGGTCACCACAGATACGCAGTATTTT. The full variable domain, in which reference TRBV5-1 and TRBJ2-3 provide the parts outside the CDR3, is KAGVTQTPRYLIKTRGQQVTLSCSPISGHRSVSWYQQTPGQGLQFLFEYFSETQRNKGNFPGRFSGRQFSNSRSEMNVSTLELGDSALYLCASSPVTTDTQYFGPGTRLTVL.

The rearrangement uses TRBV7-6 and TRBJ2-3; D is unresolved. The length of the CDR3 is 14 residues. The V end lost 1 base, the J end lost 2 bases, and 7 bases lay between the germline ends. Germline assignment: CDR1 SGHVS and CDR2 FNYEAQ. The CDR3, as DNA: TGTGCCAGCAGCTTAGGGCCCCACACAGATACGCAGTATTTT. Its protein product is CASSLGPHTDTQYF. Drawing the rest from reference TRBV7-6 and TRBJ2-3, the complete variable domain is GAGVSQSPRYKVTKRGQDVALRCDPISGHVSLYWYRQALGQGPEFLTYFNYEAQQDKSGLPNDRFSAERPEGSISTLTIQRTEQRDSAMYRCASSLGPHTDTQYFGPGTRLTVL.

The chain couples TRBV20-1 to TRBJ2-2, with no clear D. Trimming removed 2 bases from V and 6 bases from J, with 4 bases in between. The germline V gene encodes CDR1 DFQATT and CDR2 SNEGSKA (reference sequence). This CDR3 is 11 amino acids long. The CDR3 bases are TGCAGTGCTAGACGTCCCGGGGAGCTGTTTTTT. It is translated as CSARRPGELFF.

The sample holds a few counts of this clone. The CDR3 DNA follows: TGTGCCAGCAGCTTAGGCCTGGGGGGTAATGAAAAACTGTTTTTT. It codes for CASSLGLGGNEKLFF. The gene calls are TRBV13 and TRBJ1-4; tentatively, D is TRBD1 (5 bases). Trimming shortened V by 0 bases and J by 4 bases, and 9 bases separated the two germline ends. CDR3 length equals 15 residues. The germline V gene has CDR1 PRHDT and CDR2 FYEKMQ (reference sequence).

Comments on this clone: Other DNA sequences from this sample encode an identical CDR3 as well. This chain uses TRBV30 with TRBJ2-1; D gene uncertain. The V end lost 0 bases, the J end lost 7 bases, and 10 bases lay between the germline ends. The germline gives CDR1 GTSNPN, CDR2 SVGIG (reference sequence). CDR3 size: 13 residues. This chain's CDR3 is CAWSVTLRNEQFF. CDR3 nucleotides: TGTGCCTGGAGTGTTACCCTCCGGAATGAGCAGTTCTTC.

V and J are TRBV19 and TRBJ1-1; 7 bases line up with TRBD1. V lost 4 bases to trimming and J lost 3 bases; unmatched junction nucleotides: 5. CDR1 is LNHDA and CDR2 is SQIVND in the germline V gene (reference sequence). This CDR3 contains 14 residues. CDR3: CASSTRTGDTEAFF. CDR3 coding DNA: TGTGCCAGTAGTACTCGGACAGGAGACACTGAAGCTTTCTTT.

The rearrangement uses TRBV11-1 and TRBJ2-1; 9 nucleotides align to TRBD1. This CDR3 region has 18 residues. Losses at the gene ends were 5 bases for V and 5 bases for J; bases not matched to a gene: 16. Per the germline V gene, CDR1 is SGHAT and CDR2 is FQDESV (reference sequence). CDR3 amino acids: CASSLTGTGSPLDNEQFF. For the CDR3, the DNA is TGTGCCAGCAGCCTAACCGGGACAGGGTCTCCGTTAGACAATGAGCAGTTCTTC.

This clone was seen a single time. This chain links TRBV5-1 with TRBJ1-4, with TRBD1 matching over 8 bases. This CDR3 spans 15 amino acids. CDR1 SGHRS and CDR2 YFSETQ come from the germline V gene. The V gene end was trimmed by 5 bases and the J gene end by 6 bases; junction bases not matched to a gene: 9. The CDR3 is CASRTQTGGDEKLFF. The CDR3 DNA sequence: TGCGCCAGCAGGACCCAAACAGGGGGAGATGAAAAACTGTTTTTT.

CDR3 loop: CASSLGGGPYEQYF. The CDR3 DNA follows: TGTGCCAGCAGCCTTGGGGGGGGGCCCTACGAGCAGTACTTC. The chain couples TRBV6-5 to TRBJ2-7, with D maybe TRBD2 (7 bases). Trimming shortened V by 6 bases and J by 2 bases, and 14 bases separated the two germline ends. Looked up from germline, CDR1 is MNHEY and CDR2 is SVGAGI. The CDR3 is 14 residues long.

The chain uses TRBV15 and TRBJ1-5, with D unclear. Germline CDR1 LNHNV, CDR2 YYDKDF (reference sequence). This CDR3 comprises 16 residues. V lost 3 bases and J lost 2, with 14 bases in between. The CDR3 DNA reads TGTGCCACCAGCAGCGAGGTACGGTTTCGCAATCAGCCCCAGCATTTT. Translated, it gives CATSSEVRFRNQPQHF.

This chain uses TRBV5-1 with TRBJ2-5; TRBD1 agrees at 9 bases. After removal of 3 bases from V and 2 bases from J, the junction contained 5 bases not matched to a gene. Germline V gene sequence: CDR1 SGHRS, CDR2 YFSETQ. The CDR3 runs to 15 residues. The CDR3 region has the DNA TGCGCCAGCAGCTCACGGACAGGGGAGCAAGAGACCCAGTACTTC. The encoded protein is CASSSRTGEQETQYF.

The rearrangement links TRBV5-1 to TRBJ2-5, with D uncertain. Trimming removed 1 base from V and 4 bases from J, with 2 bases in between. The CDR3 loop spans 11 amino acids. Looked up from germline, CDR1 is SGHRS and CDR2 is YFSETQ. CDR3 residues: CASSLLETQYF. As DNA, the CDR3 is TGCGCCAGCAGCTTGCTAGAGACCCAGTACTTC.

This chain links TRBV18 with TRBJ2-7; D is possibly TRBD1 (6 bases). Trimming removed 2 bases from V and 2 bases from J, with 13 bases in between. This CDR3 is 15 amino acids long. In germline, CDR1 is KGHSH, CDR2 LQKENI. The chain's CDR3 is CASSPGTGSTYEQYF. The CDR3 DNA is TGTGCCAGCTCACCAGGAACAGGGTCGACCTACGAGCAGTACTTC.